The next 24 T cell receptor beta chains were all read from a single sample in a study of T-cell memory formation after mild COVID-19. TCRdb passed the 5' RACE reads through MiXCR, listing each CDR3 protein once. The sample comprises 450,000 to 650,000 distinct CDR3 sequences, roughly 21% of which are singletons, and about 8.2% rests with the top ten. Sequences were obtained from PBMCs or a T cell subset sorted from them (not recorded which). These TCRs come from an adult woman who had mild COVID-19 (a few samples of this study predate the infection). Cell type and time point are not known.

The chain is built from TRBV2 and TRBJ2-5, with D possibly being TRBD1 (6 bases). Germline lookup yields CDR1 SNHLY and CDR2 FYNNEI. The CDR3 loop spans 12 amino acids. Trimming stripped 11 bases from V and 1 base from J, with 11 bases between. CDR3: CAGGQSQETQYF. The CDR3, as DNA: TGTGCCGGTGGACAGAGCCAAGAGACCCAGTACTTC. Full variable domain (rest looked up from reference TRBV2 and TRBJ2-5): EPEVTQTPSHQVTQMGQEVILRCVPISNHLYFYWYRQILGQKVEFLVSFYNNEISEKSEIFDDQFSVERPDGSNFTLKIRSTKLEDSAMYFCAGGQSQETQYFGPGTRLLVL.

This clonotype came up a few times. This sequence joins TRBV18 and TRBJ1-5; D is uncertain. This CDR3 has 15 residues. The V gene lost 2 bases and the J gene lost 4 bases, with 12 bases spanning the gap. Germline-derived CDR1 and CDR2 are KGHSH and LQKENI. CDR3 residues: CASSPARGENQPQHF. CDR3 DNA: TGTGCCAGCTCACCAGCCCGAGGCGAAAATCAGCCCCAGCATTTT.

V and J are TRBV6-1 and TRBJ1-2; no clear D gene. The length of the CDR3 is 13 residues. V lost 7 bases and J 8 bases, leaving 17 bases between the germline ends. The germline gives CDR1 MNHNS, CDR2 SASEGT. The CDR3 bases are TGTGCCAGCAAAGGGCAGGCCGCCGGGGGCTACACCTTC. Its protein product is CASKGQAAGGYTF.

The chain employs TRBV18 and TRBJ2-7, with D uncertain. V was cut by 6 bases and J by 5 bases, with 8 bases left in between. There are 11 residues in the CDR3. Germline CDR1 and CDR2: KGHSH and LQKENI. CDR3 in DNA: TGTGCCAGCTCTTCTAGTCACGAGCAGTACTTC. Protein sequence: CASSSSHEQYF. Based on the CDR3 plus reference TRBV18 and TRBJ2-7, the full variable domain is NAGVMQNPRHLVRRRGQEARLRCSPMKGHSHVYWYRQLPEEGLKFMVYLQKENIIDESGMPKERFSAEFPKEGPSILRIQQVVRGDSAAYFCASSSSHEQYFGPGTRLTVT.

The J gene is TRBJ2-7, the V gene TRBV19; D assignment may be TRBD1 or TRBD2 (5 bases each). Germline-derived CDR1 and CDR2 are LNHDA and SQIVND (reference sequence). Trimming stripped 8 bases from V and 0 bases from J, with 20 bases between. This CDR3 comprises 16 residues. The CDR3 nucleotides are TGTGCCAGTCGAACAACTGGGACGGGTGGCTCCTACGAGCAGTACTTC. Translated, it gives CASRTTGTGGSYEQYF.

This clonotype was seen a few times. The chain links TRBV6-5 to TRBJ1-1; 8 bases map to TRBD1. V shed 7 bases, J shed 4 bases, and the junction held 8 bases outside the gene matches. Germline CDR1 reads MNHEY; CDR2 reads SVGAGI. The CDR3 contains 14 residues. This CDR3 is CASIRQGPFTEAFF. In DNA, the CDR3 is TGTGCCAGCATCAGACAGGGGCCGTTCACTGAAGCTTTCTTT.

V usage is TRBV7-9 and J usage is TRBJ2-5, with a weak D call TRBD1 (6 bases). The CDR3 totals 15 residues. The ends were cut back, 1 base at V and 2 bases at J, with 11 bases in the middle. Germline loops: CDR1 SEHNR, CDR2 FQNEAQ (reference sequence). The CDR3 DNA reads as TGTGCCAGCAGCTTAGAGACAGGAATTCAAGAGACCCAGTACTTC. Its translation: CASSLETGIQETQYF. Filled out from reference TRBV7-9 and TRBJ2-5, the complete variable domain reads DTGVSQNPRHKITKRGQNVTFRCDPISEHNRLYWYRQTLGQGPEFLTYFQNEAQLEKSRLLSDRFSAERPKGSFSTLEIQRTEQGDSAMYLCASSLETGIQETQYFGPGTRLLVL.

DNA for the CDR3: TGTGCCACCAGCAGAGACGTTCGGGCCAATTCCTACAATGAGCAGTTCTTC. It specifies CATSRDVRANSYNEQFF. The J gene is TRBJ2-1, the V gene TRBV24-1, with D unresolved. The CDR3 runs to 17 residues. The V end lost 7 bases, the J end lost 1 base, and 19 bases lay between the germline ends. Germline assignment: CDR1 KGHDR and CDR2 SFDVKD.

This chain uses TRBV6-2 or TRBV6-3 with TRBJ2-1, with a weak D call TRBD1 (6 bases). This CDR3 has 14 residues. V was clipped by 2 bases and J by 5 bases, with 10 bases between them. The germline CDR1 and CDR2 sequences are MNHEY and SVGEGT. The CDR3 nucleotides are TGTGCCAGCAGTTACGGGGGCTGGAACAATGAGCAGTTCTTC. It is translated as CASSYGGWNNEQFF.

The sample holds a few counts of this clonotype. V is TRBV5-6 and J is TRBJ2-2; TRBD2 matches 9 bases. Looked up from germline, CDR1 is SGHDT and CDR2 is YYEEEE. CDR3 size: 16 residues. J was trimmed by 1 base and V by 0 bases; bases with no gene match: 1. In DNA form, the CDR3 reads TGTGCCAGCAGCTTGGTTAGCGGGAGGAACACCGGGGAGCTGTTTTTT. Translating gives CASSLVSGRNTGELFF.

Here the CDR3 reads CASSYRTSTGNYGYTF. DNA for the CDR3: TGTGCCAGCAGTTACCGGACCTCGACGGGAAACTATGGCTACACCTTC. This chain joins TRBV6-2 or TRBV6-3 and TRBJ1-2; no clear D gene. The V and J ends lost 2 bases and 2 bases respectively, with 15 bases between them. This CDR3 spans 16 amino acids. From germline, CDR1 is MNHEY and CDR2 SVGEGT.

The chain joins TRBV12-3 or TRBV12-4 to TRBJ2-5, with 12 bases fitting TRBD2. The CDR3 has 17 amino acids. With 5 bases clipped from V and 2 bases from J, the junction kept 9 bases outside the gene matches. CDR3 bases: TGTGCCAGCAGTCTAGGAGGACTAGCGGGAAAGCAAGAGACCCAGTACTTC. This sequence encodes CASSLGGLAGKQETQYF.

The CDR3 DNA is TGTGCCAGCACCCCAGTGAGTAGGGACTACACCTTC. Translated: CASTPVSRDYTF. J is TRBJ1-2 and V is TRBV11-2; D gene ambiguous. V dropped 7 bases and J dropped 10 bases, with 16 bases sitting between them. CDR1 and CDR2 from the germline V gene are SGHAT and FQNNGV. CDR3 length: 12 residues.

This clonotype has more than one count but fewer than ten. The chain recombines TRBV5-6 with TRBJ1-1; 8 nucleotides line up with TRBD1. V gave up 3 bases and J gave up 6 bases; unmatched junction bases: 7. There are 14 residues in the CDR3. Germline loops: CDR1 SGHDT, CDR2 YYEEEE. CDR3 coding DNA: TGTGCCAGCAGCTCGACCCCAGGGGGCCCTGAAGCTTTCTTT. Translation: CASSSTPGGPEAFF.

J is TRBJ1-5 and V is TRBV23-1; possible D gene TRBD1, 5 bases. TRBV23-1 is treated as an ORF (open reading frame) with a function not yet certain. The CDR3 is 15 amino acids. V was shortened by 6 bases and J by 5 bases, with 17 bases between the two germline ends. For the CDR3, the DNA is TGCGCCAGCAGGCGGGGCAGGGTATTTCATCAGCCCCAGCATTTT. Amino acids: CASRRGRVFHQPQHF.

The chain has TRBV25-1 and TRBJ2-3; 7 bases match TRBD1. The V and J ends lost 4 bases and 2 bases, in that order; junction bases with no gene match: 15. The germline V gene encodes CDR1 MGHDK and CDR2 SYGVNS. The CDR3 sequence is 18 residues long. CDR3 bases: TGTGCCAGCAGTGGTTTCCGCCCGGAGAGGGGGCCCACAGATACGCAGTATTTT. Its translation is CASSGFRPERGPTDTQYF.

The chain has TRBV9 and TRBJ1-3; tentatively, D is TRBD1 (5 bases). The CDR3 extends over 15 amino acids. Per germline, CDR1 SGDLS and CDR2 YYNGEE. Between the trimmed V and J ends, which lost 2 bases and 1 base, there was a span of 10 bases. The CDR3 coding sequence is TGTGCCAGCAGCGTGGGGACTACTTCTGGAAACACCATATATTTT. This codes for CASSVGTTSGNTIYF.

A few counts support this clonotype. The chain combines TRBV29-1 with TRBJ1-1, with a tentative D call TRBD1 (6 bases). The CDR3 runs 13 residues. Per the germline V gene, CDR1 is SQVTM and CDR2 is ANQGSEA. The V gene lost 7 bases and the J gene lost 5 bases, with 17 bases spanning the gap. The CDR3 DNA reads TGCAGCGCCCAGGGGCAAGAAGGGACTGAAGCTTTCTTT. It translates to CSAQGQEGTEAFF.

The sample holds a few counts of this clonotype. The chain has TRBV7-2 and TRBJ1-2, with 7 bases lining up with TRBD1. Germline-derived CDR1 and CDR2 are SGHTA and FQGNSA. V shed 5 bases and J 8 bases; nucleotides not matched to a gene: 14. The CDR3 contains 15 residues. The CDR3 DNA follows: TGTGCCAGCAGCCCGGGACAGCTTTTCGTGCAAGGCTACACCTTC. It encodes CASSPGQLFVQGYTF. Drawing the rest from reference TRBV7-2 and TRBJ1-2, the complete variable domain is GAGVSQSPSNKVTEKGKDVELRCDPISGHTALYWYRQSLGQGLEFLIYFQGNSAPDKSGLPSDRFSAERTGGSVSTLTIQRTQQEDSAVYLCASSPGQLFVQGYTFGSGTRLTVV.

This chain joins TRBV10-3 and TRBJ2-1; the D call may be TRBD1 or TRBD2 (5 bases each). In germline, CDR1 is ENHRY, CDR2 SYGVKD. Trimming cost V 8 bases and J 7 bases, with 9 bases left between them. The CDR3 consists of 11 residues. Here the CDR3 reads CAIGGENEQFF. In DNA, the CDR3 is TGTGCCATCGGGGGTGAAAATGAGCAGTTCTTC.

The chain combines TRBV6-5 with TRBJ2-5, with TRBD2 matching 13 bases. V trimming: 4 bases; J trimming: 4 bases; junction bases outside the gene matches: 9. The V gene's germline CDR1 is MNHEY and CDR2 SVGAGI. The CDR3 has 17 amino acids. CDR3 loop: CASSSPGLAGLGETQYF. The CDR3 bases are TGTGCCAGCAGTTCCCCGGGACTAGCGGGGCTAGGAGAGACCCAGTACTTC.

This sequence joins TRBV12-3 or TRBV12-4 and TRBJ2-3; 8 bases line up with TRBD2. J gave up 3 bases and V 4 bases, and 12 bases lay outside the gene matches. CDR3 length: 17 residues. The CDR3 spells CASSSPRLAGRTDTQYF. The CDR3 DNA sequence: TGTGCCAGCAGTTCGCCGCGTCTAGCGGGCCGTACAGATACGCAGTATTTT.

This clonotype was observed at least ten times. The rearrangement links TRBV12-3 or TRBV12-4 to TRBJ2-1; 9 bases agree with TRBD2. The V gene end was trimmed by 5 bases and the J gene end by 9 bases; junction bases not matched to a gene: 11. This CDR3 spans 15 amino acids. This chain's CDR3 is CASSQSGGRESEQFF. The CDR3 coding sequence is TGTGCCAGCAGTCAAAGCGGGGGGCGAGAGAGTGAGCAGTTCTTC.

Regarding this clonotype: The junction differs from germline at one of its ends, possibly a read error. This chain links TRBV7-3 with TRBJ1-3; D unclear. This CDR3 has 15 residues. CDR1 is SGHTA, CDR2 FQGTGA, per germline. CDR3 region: CDSSLNSLAGNTIYF. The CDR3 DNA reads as TGTGACAGCAGCTTAAATTCGTTAGCTGGAAACACCATATATTTT.